This TCR beta chain was found in a study of T cell responses to AZD1222 COVID-19 vaccine. Findings of the study overall: Regions 160-218 and 743-854 dominated among vaccine-associated CD4 TCRs spanning spike. The number of AZD1222 recipients seropositive at baseline was only 6 or 7. Sampling that yielded the repertoires occurred only after the peak T cell response.

Here immunoSEQ multiplex PCR was the method, and the copy in TCRdb shows in-frame clones only, minus some. The data show 180,000 or so clones, with roughly 92% seen just once and less than 2% held by the top ten. Analysis merged second doses at about 4 or about 12 weeks. Germline loops: CDR1 GTSNPN, CDR2 SVGIG (reference sequence). Unmatched junction bases numbered 7, after V lost 0 bases and J lost 5 bases. The CDR3 covers 16 residues. As for this clone: As yet, its antigen is unknown.

The clonotype was recovered from an adult who received the AZD1222 COVID-19 vaccine. The sample was peripheral blood, taken 28 days after the second AZD1222 dose. The genes are TRBV30 and TRBJ1-4, with 9 bases lining up with TRBD1. CDR3: CAWSVLGDRGNEKLFF. The CDR3 DNA reads as TGTGCCTGGAGTGTACTGGGCGACAGGGGGAATGAAAAACTGTTTTTT.